These 31 T cell receptor beta chains originate from one sample sequenced in a study of blood T cell repertoires in COVID-19. Only in-frame clones appear in the TCRdb table, and some are missing; sequencing was by immunoSEQ multiplex PCR. Of more than 150,000 clones in the sample, roughly 84% were seen once. Material: peripheral blood. The source of these receptors is a young man with active or convalescent COVID-19.

This chain links TRBV19 with TRBJ1-5; TRBD1 is a possible D gene (6 bases). Germline lookup yields CDR1 LNHDA and CDR2 SQIVND (reference sequence). The CDR3 has 14 amino acids. The V end lost 7 bases, the J end lost 6 bases, and 16 bases lay between the germline ends. The CDR3 sequence: CASTKSDSPQPQHF. CDR3 in DNA: TGTGCCAGTACCAAGTCGGACAGTCCTCAGCCCCAGCATTTT.

The chain employs TRBV11-2 and TRBJ1-2, with 7 bases lining up with TRBD1. V lost 5 bases, J lost 2 bases, and 14 bases stayed unmatched. Germline CDR1 SGHAT, CDR2 FQNNGV. This CDR3 is 17 amino acids long. The CDR3 nucleotides read TGTGCCAGCAGCCCCGCCCGACGGACACAGGGGAACTATGGCTACACCTTC. Amino acid sequence: CASSPARRTQGNYGYTF.

The chain recombines TRBV5-1 with TRBJ2-5, with D perhaps TRBD1 (6 bases). The CDR3 runs to 15 residues. The ends were cut back, 4 bases at V and 3 bases at J, with 16 bases in the middle. The germline gives CDR1 SGHRS, CDR2 YFSETQ. The CDR3 sequence is CASSHGPDREETQYF. The CDR3 DNA is TGCGCCAGCAGCCACGGCCCGGACAGAGAAGAGACCCAGTACTTC.

This clone was observed a handful of times. The chain recombines TRBV28 with TRBJ2-3; D perhaps matches TRBD1 (6 bases). Trimming removed 3 bases at V and 6 bases at J, with 16 bases between. Germline CDR1 is MDHEN and CDR2 is SYDVKM. CDR3 size: 15 residues. The DNA for the CDR3 is TGTGCCAGCAGTTTGGAACTCCCACAGGGCGATACGCAGTATTTT. The encoded protein is CASSLELPQGDTQYF.

The chain joins TRBV7-6 to TRBJ1-4; maybe TRBD1 (5 bases). This CDR3 has 16 amino acids. Trimming cost V 5 bases and J 1 base, with 14 bases left between them. Germline V CDR1 and CDR2: SGHVS, FNYEAQ. CDR3 amino acids: CASSRHQGGTNEKLFF. DNA for the CDR3: TGTGCCAGCAGCCGGCACCAGGGCGGAACTAATGAAAAACTGTTTTTT.

The V and J genes are TRBV28 and TRBJ2-5; TRBD2 might be the D (6 bases). The CDR3 runs to 15 residues. V was clipped by 5 bases and J by 1 base, with 14 bases between them. The germline V gene has CDR1 MDHEN and CDR2 SYDVKM. The CDR3 DNA reads as TGTGCCAGCAGTACACCGGGACTCCCCCAAGAGACCCAGTACTTC. It yields the protein CASSTPGLPQETQYF.

The CDR3 sequence: CASSLGLDEQFF. The CDR3 DNA sequence: TGTGCCAGCAGCTTAGGTCTCGATGAGCAGTTCTTC. This chain uses TRBV7-2 with TRBJ2-1; D ambiguous. Germline V gene lookup returns CDR1 SGHTA and CDR2 FQGNSA. V lost 1 base, J lost 8 bases, and 6 bases lay in between. This CDR3 is 12 amino acids long.

The genes are TRBV11-2 and TRBJ2-6; no reliable D call. The CDR3 consists of 15 residues. Deletions cut 1 base from V and 1 base from J, with 5 bases between. Germline values: CDR1 SGHAT, CDR2 FQNNGV. CDR3 DNA: TGTGCCAGCAGCTTAGGCCAGTCTGGGGCCAACGTCCTGACTTTC. Its protein is CASSLGQSGANVLTF. Looking up the rest from reference TRBV11-2 and TRBJ2-6 gives the full variable domain: EAGVAQSPRYKIIEKRQSVAFWCNPISGHATLYWYQQILGQGPKLLIQFQNNGVVDDSQLPKDRFSAERLKGVDSTLKIQPAKLEDSAVYLCASSLGQSGANVLTFGAGSRLTVL.

The V call is TRBV6-1, the J call TRBJ1-1; D is unclear. The CDR3 spans 15 residues. V lost 2 bases and J lost 4, with 14 bases in between. Germline values: CDR1 MNHNS, CDR2 SASEGT. The CDR3 loop reads CASSEIAGEGTEAFF. In nucleotides, the CDR3 is TGTGCCAGCAGTGAAATAGCGGGTGAGGGCACTGAAGCTTTCTTT.

In this sample, this clone turned up once. The V call is TRBV2, the J call TRBJ2-6, with D maybe TRBD1 (6 bases). Trimming stripped 8 bases from V and 0 bases from J, with 14 bases between. The CDR3 is 16 amino acids. In germline, CDR1 is SNHLY, CDR2 FYNNEI. The CDR3 DNA sequence: TGTGCCAGCTCGCTACAGGGCCTCTCTGGGGCCAACGTCCTGACTTTC. Protein: CASSLQGLSGANVLTF.

The rearrangement links TRBV7-9 to TRBJ2-7, with a possible D match to TRBD1 (6 bases). V was shortened by 1 base and J by 9 bases, with 7 bases between the two germline ends. The CDR3 loop spans 11 amino acids. Germline-derived CDR1 and CDR2 are SEHNR and FQNEAQ (reference sequence). The CDR3 nucleotides read TGTGCCAGCAGCTTAGGAGGGGGGCAGTACTTC. Protein sequence: CASSLGGGQYF.

In its sample, this clone was seen once. CDR3 in amino acids: CASSLSAVDNSPLHF. The CDR3 DNA reads as TGTGCCAGCAGTTTATCGGCGGTAGATAATTCACCCCTCCACTTT. This chain joins TRBV27 and TRBJ1-6, with D unclear. CDR3 length equals 15 residues. The germline CDR1 and CDR2 sequences are MNHEY and SMNVEV (reference sequence). Trimming pared 0 bases from V and 5 bases from J, leaving 8 bases between.

The V call is TRBV4-1, the J call TRBJ1-1, with unresolved D. The V end was cut by 4 bases, the J end by 8 bases, with 11 bases between. This CDR3 is 12 amino acids long. Germline loops: CDR1 MGHRA, CDR2 YSYEKL. The CDR3 DNA reads TGCGCCAGCAGCCCGGGCGGGCCCGAAGCTTTCTTT. As protein: CASSPGGPEAFF.

The V gene is TRBV28, the J gene TRBJ2-1; 7 nucleotides line up with TRBD2. V gave up 4 bases and J gave up 0 bases; unmatched junction bases: 18. Per the germline V gene, CDR1 is MDHEN and CDR2 is SYDVKM. The CDR3 is made up of 20 amino acids. As DNA, the CDR3 is TGTGCCAGCAGTTCCTACACAACCTACACCGGGAGGAGCTCCTACAATGAGCAGTTCTTC. Its protein is CASSSYTTYTGRSSYNEQFF.

The chain employs TRBV4-3 and TRBJ2-1; 14 positions agree with TRBD2. The CDR3 is made up of 19 amino acids. Unmatched junction bases numbered 10, after V lost 2 bases and J lost 4 bases. CDR1 is LGHNA, CDR2 YSLEER, per germline. CDR3 loop: CASSQSLGTSGSKYNEQFF. As DNA, the CDR3 is TGCGCCAGCAGCCAATCACTAGGGACTAGCGGGAGCAAGTACAATGAGCAGTTCTTC.

The chain has TRBV3-1 (or the pseudogene TRBV3-2) and TRBJ2-1; 8 bases are shared with TRBD2. The germline V gene encodes CDR1 LGHDT and CDR2 YNNKEL (reference sequence). J gave up 8 bases and V 4 bases, and 13 bases lay outside the gene matches. The CDR3 is made up of 16 amino acids. CDR3 bases: TGTGCCAGCAGCCCGGACGGGACTAGTTTTGTCTATGAGCAGTTCTTC. Translation: CASSPDGTSFVYEQFF.

This clone was picked up a small number of times. CDR3 amino acids: CAWSGGEGGKETQYF. Written as DNA, the CDR3 is TGTGCCTGGAGTGGCGGCGAGGGGGGGAAAGAGACCCAGTACTTC. The chain couples TRBV30 to TRBJ2-5; D might be TRBD2 (7 bases). The CDR3 contains 15 residues. V lost 1 base to trimming and J lost 3 bases, with 15 bases between them. Germline V lookup: CDR1 GTSNPN, CDR2 SVGIG (reference sequence).

The rearrangement uses TRBV5-1 and TRBJ1-1; weak D call: TRBD1 (5 bases). Trimming pared 3 bases from V and 0 bases from J, leaving 9 bases between. The germline CDR1 and CDR2 sequences are SGHRS and YFSETQ. CDR3 length: 14 residues. The CDR3 sequence: CASSWGGLNTEAFF. Written as DNA, the CDR3 is TGCGCCAGCAGCTGGGGCGGTCTGAACACTGAAGCTTTCTTT. Combining the CDR3 with reference TRBV5-1 and TRBJ1-1 gives the whole variable domain KAGVTQTPRYLIKTRGQQVTLSCSPISGHRSVSWYQQTPGQGLQFLFEYFSETQRNKGNFPGRFSGRQFSNSRSEMNVSTLELGDSALYLCASSWGGLNTEAFFGQGTRLTVV.

This chain connects TRBV5-1 to TRBJ2-7; 7 nucleotides match TRBD2. Looked up from germline, CDR1 is SGHRS and CDR2 is YFSETQ. This CDR3 region has 14 residues. V gave up 6 bases and J gave up 2 bases; unmatched junction bases: 8. CDR3 sequence (DNA): TGCGCCAGCAAGGGAGGGATTCATGCCTACGAGCAGTACTTC. The encoded protein is CASKGGIHAYEQYF.

The DNA for the CDR3 is TGTGCCAGTGCTTCGCGGGAGCCCAGCTCCTACAATGAGCAGTTCTTC. Its translation is CASASREPSSYNEQFF. V is TRBV19 and J is TRBJ2-1; TRBD2 aligns across 7 bases. The CDR3 consists of 16 residues. Germline loops: CDR1 LNHDA, CDR2 SQIVND (reference sequence). V shed 8 bases and J 0 bases; nucleotides not matched to a gene: 10.

This chain links TRBV5-4 with TRBJ1-2, with D possibly matching TRBD1 (6 bases). The V end was cut by 4 bases, the J end by 8 bases, with 21 bases between. The CDR3 loop spans 15 amino acids. Looked up from germline, CDR1 is SGHNT and CDR2 is YYREEE (reference sequence). The CDR3 sequence is CASSPIRTSQGGYTF. DNA of the CDR3: TGTGCCAGCAGCCCGATTCGGACTTCCCAGGGGGGCTACACCTTC. Drawing the rest from reference TRBV5-4 and TRBJ1-2, the complete variable domain is ETGVTQSPTHLIKTRGQQVTLRCSSQSGHNTVSWYQQALGQGPQFIFQYYREEENGRGNFPPRFSGLQFPNYSSELNVNALELDDSALYLCASSPIRTSQGGYTFGSGTRLTVV.

The V and J genes are TRBV19 and TRBJ1-5; tentative D call: TRBD1 (5 bases). Germline V gene lookup returns CDR1 LNHDA and CDR2 SQIVND (reference sequence). This CDR3 region has 16 residues. V shed 5 bases and J shed 3 bases, with 17 bases lying between them. This CDR3 reads CASSQAGPRTNQPQHF. The CDR3 region has the DNA TGTGCCAGTAGTCAGGCAGGGCCTAGGACCAATCAGCCCCAGCATTTT.

J is TRBJ1-2 and V is TRBV7-2, with a weak D call TRBD1 (6 bases). The CDR3 contains 16 residues. V lost 1 base and J 0 bases, leaving 12 bases between the germline ends. The germline CDR1 and CDR2 sequences are SGHTA and FQGNSA. The CDR3 loop reads CASSLVTGPANYGYTF. CDR3 coding DNA: TGTGCCAGCAGCTTAGTGACAGGTCCAGCTAACTATGGCTACACCTTC.

The chain joins TRBV3-1 (or the pseudogene TRBV3-2) to TRBJ2-3; 10 positions match TRBD2. The CDR3 length is 18 residues. J was trimmed by 2 bases and V by 7 bases; bases with no gene match: 15. Looked up from germline, CDR1 is LGHDT and CDR2 is YNNKEL (reference sequence). The CDR3 region has the DNA TGTGCCAGCACCTCCGCTATAGCGGGGGGAATCACCACAGATACGCAGTATTTT. Protein product: CASTSAIAGGITTDTQYF.

This clone has more than one count but fewer than ten. V and J are TRBV10-1 and TRBJ2-1; 9 bases map to TRBD1. The CDR3 has 16 residues. V was pared by 4 bases and J by 6 bases, with 10 bases of the junction left unmatched. From germline, CDR1 is WNHNN and CDR2 SYGVQD (reference sequence). For the CDR3, the DNA is TGCGCCAGCAGTGGGGAGGACAGGGGAATAAGCAATGAGCAGTTCTTC. Translated, it gives CASSGEDRGISNEQFF.

CDR3 sequence: CASSSIRRGSTFYEQYF. Written as DNA, the CDR3 is TGTGCCAGCAGTTCAATTCGGAGGGGATCAACTTTCTACGAGCAGTACTTC. The chain joins TRBV6-2 or TRBV6-3 to TRBJ2-7, with D possibly TRBD2 on 6 matching bases. The CDR3 sequence is 17 residues long. Trimming removed 4 bases at V and 3 bases at J, with 22 bases between. Germline lookup yields CDR1 MNHEY and CDR2 SVGEGT.

The V gene is TRBV19, the J gene TRBJ2-1, with D possibly being TRBD2 (6 bases). CDR1 and CDR2 (germline): LNHDA, SQIVND (reference sequence). The CDR3 runs 16 residues. The ends were cut back, 5 bases at V and 0 bases at J, with 14 bases in the middle. The CDR3, as DNA: TGTGCCAGTAGTCAAAGCGGGCGCAGCTCCTACAATGAGCAGTTCTTC. Amino acid sequence: CASSQSGRSSYNEQFF.

This chain connects TRBV19 to TRBJ1-5; no reliable D call. Germline CDR1 LNHDA, CDR2 SQIVND (reference sequence). This CDR3 comprises 15 residues. V was trimmed by 1 base and J by 0 bases, leaving 7 bases between them. CDR3 in amino acids: CASSIGHLSNQPQHF. CDR3 sequence (DNA): TGTGCCAGTAGTATAGGACACCTTAGCAATCAGCCCCAGCATTTT.

The V and J genes are TRBV29-1 and TRBJ2-1, with 7 bases fitting TRBD1. CDR1 is SQVTM and CDR2 is ANQGSEA in the germline V gene. V gave up 3 bases and J gave up 5 bases; unmatched junction bases: 7. The CDR3 length is 14 residues. CDR3 bases: TGCAGCGTTGATAGGGGGCTGTTTAACAATGAGCAGTTCTTC. This codes for CSVDRGLFNNEQFF.

The chain carries TRBV7-9 and TRBJ2-1, with a tentative D call TRBD2 (5 bases). This CDR3 comprises 13 residues. Trimming cost V 4 bases and J 5 bases, with 9 bases left between them. CDR1 and CDR2 (germline): SEHNR, FQNEAQ (reference sequence). The chain's CDR3 is CASSSVANNEQFF. In DNA, the CDR3 is TGTGCCAGCAGCTCGGTAGCGAACAATGAGCAGTTCTTC.

The V call is TRBV18, the J call TRBJ2-7, with a tentative D call TRBD1 (6 bases). Trimming stripped 3 bases from V and 6 bases from J, with 24 bases between. The CDR3 is 17 residues long. Looked up from germline, CDR1 is KGHSH and CDR2 is LQKENI. Written as DNA, the CDR3 is TGTGCCAGCTCACCTCCCCACCGAAACTCTGGGACACTCGAGCAGTACTTC. Its translation: CASSPPHRNSGTLEQYF. The full variable domain, its missing parts supplied by reference TRBV18 and TRBJ2-7, is NAGVMQNPRHLVRRRGQEARLRCSPMKGHSHVYWYRQLPEEGLKFMVYLQKENIIDESGMPKERFSAEFPKEGPSILRIQQVVRGDSAAYFCASSPPHRNSGTLEQYFGPGTRLTVT.